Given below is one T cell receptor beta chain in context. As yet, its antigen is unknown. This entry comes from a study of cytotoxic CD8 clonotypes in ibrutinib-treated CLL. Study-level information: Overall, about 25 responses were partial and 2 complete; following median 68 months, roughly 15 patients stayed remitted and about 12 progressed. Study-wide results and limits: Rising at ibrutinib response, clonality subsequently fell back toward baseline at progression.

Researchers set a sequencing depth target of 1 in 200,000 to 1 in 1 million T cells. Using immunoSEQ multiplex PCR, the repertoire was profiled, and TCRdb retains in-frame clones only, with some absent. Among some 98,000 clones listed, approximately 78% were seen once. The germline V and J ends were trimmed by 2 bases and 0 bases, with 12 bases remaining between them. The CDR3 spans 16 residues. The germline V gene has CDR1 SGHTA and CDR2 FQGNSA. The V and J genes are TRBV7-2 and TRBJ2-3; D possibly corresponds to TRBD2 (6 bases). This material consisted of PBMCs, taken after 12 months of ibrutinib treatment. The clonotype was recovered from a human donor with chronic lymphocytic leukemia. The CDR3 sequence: CASSLLVGRSTDTQYF. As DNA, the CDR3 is TGTGCCAGCAGCTTACTTGTAGGGAGGAGCACAGATACGCAGTATTTT.